What follows describes a single TCR beta chain. Its antigen is still unknown. The source of the sample is a study of cytomegalovirus exposure and HLA in healthy donors. The study, taken as a whole, reports: High specificity and sensitivity for cytomegalovirus status were reported for the classifier. Most likely, a cluster of highly shared sequence variants arose as a sequencing artifact.

The PCR employed 60 Vbeta primers together with 13 Jbeta primers. Sequenced by immunoSEQ multiplex PCR; TCRdb stores in-frame clones only, minus some. The sample has 110,000 to 150,000 clones, more than 75% seen once. The CDR3 is 13 amino acids. Looked up from germline, CDR1 is SGHTA and CDR2 is FQGNSA. Trimming shortened V by 5 bases and J by 8 bases, and 15 bases separated the two germline ends. V is TRBV7-2 and J is TRBJ1-2; D remains unclear. The sequencing input was PBMCs. The receptor was isolated from a young man in good health and CMV-seropositive. CDR3 sequence: CASSLPVSRGYTF. Here the CDR3 DNA reads TGTGCCAGCAGCCTACCCGTGTCGCGAGGCTACACCTTC.